Presented here are 2 T cell receptor beta chains from one specimen sequenced in a study of T cells in pancreatic ductal adenocarcinoma. The selected patients with pancreatic ductal adenocarcinoma had surgery but no neoadjuvant therapy. Here immunoSEQ multiplex PCR was the method, and the copy in TCRdb shows in-frame clones only, minus some. The table includes 97,000 or so clones, 90% to 95% detected once. The specimen was PBMCs. These receptors were obtained from a human donor with pancreatic ductal adenocarcinoma.

This clone is a singleton in its sample. CDR3 residues: CASSVTRTGGHGELFF. The CDR3 DNA follows: TGTGCCAGCAGCGTGACCCGAACAGGGGGCCACGGGGAGCTGTTTTTT. The rearrangement links TRBV9 to TRBJ2-2, with 9 positions matching TRBD1. The CDR3 spans 16 residues. V shed 2 bases, J shed 7 bases, and the junction held 9 bases outside the gene matches. Looked up from germline, CDR1 is SGDLS and CDR2 is YYNGEE.

The chain is built from TRBV19 and TRBJ1-2; D remains unclear. Germline CDR1 and CDR2: LNHDA and SQIVND (reference sequence). The CDR3 consists of 13 residues. V lost 9 bases and J 0 bases, leaving 11 bases between the germline ends. CDR3 residues: CASSVWANYGYTF. In DNA form, the CDR3 reads TGTGCCAGCAGCGTCTGGGCTAACTATGGCTACACCTTC.